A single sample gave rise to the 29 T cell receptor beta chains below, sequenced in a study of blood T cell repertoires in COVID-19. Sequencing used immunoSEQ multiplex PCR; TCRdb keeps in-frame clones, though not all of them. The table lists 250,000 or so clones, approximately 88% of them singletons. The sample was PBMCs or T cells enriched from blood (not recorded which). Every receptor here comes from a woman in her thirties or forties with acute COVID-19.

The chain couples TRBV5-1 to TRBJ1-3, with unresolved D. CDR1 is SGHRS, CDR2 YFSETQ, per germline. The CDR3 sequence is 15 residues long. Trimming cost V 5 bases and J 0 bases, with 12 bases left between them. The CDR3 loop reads CASSPTPYSGNTIYF. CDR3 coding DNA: TGCGCCAGCAGTCCTACCCCCTACTCTGGAAACACCATATATTTT.

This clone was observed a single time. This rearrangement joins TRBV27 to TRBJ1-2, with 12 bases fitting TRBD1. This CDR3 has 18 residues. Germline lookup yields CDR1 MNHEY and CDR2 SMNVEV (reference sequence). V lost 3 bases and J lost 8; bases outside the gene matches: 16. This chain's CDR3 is CASSLDGTGGSLLRGYTF. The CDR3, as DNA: TGTGCCAGCAGTTTGGACGGGACAGGGGGCAGTCTATTGAGGGGCTACACCTTC.

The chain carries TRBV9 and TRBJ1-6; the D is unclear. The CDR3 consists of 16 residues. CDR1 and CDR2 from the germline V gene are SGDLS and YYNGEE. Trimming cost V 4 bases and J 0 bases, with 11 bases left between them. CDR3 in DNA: TGTGCCAGCAGCTTTGGCCCTAGCTCCTATAATTCACCCCTCCACTTT. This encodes CASSFGPSSYNSPLHF. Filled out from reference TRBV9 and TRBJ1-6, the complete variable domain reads DSGVTQTPKHLITATGQRVTLRCSPRSGDLSVYWYQQSLDQGLQFLIQYYNGEERAKGNILERFSAQQFPDLHSELNLSSLELGDSALYFCASSFGPSSYNSPLHFGNGTRLTVT.

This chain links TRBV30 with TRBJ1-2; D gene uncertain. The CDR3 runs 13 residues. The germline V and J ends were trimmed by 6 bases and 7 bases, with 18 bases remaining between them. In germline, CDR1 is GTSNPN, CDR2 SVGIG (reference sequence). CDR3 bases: TGTGCCTGTCGAGGGCCTTTACGGGGTGGCTACACCTTC. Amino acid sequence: CACRGPLRGGYTF.

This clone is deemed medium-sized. CDR3 in DNA: TGTGCCAGCAGGCTGACGGCGGCGGCCATCTATGGCTACACCTTC. Translated, it gives CASRLTAAAIYGYTF. The V call is TRBV27, the J call TRBJ1-2, with no clear D. Germline CDR1 and CDR2: MNHEY and SMNVEV (reference sequence). This CDR3 has 15 amino acids. V dropped 6 bases and J dropped 4 bases, with 18 bases sitting between them.

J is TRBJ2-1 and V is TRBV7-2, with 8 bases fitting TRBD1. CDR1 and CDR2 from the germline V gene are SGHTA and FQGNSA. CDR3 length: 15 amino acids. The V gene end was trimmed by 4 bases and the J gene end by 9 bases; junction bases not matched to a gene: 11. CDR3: CASSSPRDRWGEQFF. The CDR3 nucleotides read TGTGCCAGCAGCTCTCCCCGGGACAGGTGGGGTGAGCAGTTCTTC.

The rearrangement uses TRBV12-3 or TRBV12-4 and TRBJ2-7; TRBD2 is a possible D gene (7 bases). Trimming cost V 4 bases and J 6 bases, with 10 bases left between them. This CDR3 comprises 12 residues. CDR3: CASSWGGGEQYF. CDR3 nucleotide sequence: TGTGCCAGCAGTTGGGGGGGCGGCGAGCAGTACTTC.

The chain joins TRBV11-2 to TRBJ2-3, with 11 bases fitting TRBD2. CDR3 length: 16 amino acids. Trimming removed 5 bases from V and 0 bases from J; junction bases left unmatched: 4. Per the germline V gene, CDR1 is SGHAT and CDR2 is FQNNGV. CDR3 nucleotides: TGTGCCAGCAGCCTAGGGACTAGCGGTAGCACAGATACGCAGTATTTT. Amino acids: CASSLGTSGSTDTQYF.

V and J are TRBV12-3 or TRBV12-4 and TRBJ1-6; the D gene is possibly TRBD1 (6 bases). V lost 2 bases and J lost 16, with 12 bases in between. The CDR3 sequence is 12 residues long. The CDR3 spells CASSLQGWILHF. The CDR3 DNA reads TGTGCCAGCAGTTTACAGGGGTGGATTCTCCACTTT.

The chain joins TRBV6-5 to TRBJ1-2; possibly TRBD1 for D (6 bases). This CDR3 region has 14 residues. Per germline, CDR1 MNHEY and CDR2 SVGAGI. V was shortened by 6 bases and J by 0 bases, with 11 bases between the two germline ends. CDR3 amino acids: CASRRGQTNYGYTF. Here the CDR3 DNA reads TGTGCCAGCAGGCGAGGACAGACTAACTATGGCTACACCTTC.

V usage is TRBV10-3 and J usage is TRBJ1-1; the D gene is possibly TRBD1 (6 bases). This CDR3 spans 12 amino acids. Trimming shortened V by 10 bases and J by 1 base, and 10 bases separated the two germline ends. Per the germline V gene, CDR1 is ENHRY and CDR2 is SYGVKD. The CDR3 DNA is TGTGCCAGCCGCAGGGGGAACACTGAAGCTTTCTTT. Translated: CASRRGNTEAFF.

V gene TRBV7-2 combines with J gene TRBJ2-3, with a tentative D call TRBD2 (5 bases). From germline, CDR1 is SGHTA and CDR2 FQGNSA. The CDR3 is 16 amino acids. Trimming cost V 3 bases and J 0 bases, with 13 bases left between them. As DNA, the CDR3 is TGTGCCAGCAGCTTGTACGGACGGGGTAGCACAGATACGCAGTATTTT. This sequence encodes CASSLYGRGSTDTQYF. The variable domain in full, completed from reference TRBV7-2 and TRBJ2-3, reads GAGVSQSPSNKVTEKGKDVELRCDPISGHTALYWYRQSLGQGLEFLIYFQGNSAPDKSGLPSDRFSAERTGGSVSTLTIQRTQQEDSAVYLCASSLYGRGSTDTQYFGPGTRLTVL.

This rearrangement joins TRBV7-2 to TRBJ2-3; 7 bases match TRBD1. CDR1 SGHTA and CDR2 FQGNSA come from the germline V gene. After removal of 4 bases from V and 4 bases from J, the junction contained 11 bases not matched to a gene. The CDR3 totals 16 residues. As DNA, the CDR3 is TGTGCCAGCAGCTCCCAACCACTTCAGGGGGCAGATACGCAGTATTTT. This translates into CASSSQPLQGADTQYF.

This CDR3 is CASSQDSLVGNEQFF. The CDR3 DNA reads TGTGCCAGCAGCCAAGATAGTCTAGTTGGGAATGAGCAGTTCTTC. V usage is TRBV3-1 (or the pseudogene TRBV3-2) and J usage is TRBJ2-1; D unresolved. This CDR3 is 15 amino acids long. Trimming left V 0 bases short and J 7 bases short, with 13 bases between. Germline CDR1 is LGHDT and CDR2 is YNNKEL (reference sequence).

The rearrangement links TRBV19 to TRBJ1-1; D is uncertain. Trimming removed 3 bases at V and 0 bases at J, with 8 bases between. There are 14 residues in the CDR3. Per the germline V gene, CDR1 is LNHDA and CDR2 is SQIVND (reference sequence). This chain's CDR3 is CASSISRLNTEAFF. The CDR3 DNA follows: TGTGCCAGTAGTATCTCCAGGTTGAACACTGAAGCTTTCTTT.

This CDR3 is CASSLQAGYEQYV. CDR3 DNA sequence: TGCGCCAGCAGCTTACAAGCAGGTTACGAGCAGTACGTC. The V and J genes are TRBV5-1 and TRBJ2-7; the D is unclear. Germline V lookup: CDR1 SGHRS, CDR2 YFSETQ. The CDR3 is 13 residues long. Trimming left V 2 bases short and J 4 bases short, with 10 bases between.

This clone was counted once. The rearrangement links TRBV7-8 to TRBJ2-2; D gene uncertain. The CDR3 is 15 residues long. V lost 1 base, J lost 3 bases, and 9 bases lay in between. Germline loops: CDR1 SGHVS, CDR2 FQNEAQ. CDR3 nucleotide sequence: TGTGCCAGCAGCTTAGTCGCCTCGGACACCGGGGAGCTGTTTTTT. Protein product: CASSLVASDTGELFF.

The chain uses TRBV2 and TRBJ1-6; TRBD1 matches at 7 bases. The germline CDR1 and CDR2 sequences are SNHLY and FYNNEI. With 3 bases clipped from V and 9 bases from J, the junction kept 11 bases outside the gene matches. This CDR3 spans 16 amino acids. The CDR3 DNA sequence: TGTGCCAGCAGTGAGGGATGGACAGGACGAGGTTCACCCCTCCACTTT. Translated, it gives CASSEGWTGRGSPLHF.

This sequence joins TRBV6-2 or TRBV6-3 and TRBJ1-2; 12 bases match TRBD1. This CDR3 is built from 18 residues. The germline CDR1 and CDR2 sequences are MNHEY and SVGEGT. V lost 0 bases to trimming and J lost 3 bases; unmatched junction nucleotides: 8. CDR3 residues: CASSYSLRDRGRDYGYTF. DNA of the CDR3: TGTGCCAGCAGTTACTCGCTCCGGGACAGGGGGCGCGACTATGGCTACACCTTC.

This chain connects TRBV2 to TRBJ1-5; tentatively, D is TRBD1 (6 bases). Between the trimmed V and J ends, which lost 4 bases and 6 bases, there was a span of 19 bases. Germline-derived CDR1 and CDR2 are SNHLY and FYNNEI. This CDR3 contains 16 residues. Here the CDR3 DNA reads TGTGCCAGCAGTGGTTTCGGCAGGGGCATGGGTCAGCCCCAGCATTTT. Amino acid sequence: CASSGFGRGMGQPQHF. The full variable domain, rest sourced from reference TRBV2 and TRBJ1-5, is EPEVTQTPSHQVTQMGQEVILRCVPISNHLYFYWYRQILGQKVEFLVSFYNNEISEKSEIFDDQFSVERPDGSNFTLKIRSTKLEDSAMYFCASSGFGRGMGQPQHFGDGTRLSIL.

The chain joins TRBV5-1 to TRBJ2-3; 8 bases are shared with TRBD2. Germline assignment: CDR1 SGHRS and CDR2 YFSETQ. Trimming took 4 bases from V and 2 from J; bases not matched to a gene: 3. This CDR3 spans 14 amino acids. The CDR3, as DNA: TGCGCCAGCAGCCCGGGACTAGACACAGATACGCAGTATTTT. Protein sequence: CASSPGLDTDTQYF. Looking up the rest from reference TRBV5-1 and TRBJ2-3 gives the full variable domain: KAGVTQTPRYLIKTRGQQVTLSCSPISGHRSVSWYQQTPGQGLQFLFEYFSETQRNKGNFPGRFSGRQFSNSRSEMNVSTLELGDSALYLCASSPGLDTDTQYFGPGTRLTVL.

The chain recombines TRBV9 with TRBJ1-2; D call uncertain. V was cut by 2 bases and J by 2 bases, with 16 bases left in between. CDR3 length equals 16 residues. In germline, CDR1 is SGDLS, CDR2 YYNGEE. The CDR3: CASSVTEGGGNYGYTF. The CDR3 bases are TGTGCCAGCAGCGTGACCGAGGGCGGCGGGAACTATGGCTACACCTTC.

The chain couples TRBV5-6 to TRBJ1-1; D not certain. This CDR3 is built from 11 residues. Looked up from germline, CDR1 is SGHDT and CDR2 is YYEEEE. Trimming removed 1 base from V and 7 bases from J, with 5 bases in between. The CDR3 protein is CASSLISEAFF. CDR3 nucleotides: TGTGCCAGCAGCTTGATTAGTGAAGCTTTCTTT.

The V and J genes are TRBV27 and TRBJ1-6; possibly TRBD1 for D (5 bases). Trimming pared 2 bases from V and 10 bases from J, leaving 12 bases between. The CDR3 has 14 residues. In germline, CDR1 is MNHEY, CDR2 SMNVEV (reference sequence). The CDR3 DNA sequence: TGTGCCAGCAGTTTACCAGGGAGGAACTCACCCCTCCACTTT. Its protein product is CASSLPGRNSPLHF.

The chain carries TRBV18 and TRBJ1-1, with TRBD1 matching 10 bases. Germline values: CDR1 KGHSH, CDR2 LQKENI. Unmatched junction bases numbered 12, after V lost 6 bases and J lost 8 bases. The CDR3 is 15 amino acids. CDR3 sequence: CASSVQGTGVSEAFF. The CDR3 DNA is TGTGCCAGCTCCGTTCAGGGGACAGGGGTCAGCGAAGCTTTCTTT.

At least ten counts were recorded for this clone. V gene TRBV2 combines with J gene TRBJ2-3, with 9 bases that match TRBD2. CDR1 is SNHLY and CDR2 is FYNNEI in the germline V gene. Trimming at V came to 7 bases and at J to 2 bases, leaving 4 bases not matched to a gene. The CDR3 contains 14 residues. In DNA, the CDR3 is TGTGCCAGCAACCAGCGGGGGGACACAGATACGCAGTATTTT. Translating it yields CASNQRGDTDTQYF.

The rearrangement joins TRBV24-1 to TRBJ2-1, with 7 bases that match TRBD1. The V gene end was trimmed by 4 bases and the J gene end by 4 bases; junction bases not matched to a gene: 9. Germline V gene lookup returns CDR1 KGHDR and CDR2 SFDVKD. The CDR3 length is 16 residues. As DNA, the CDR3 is TGTGCCACCAGTGACTCTGACAGGGTGTCATACAATGAGCAGTTCTTC. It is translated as CATSDSDRVSYNEQFF.

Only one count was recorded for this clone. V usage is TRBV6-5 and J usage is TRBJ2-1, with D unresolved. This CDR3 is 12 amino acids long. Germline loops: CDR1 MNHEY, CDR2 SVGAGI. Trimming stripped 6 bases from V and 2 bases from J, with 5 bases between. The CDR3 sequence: CASRAPYNEQFF. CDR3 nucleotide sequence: TGTGCCAGCAGGGCCCCCTACAATGAGCAGTTCTTC.

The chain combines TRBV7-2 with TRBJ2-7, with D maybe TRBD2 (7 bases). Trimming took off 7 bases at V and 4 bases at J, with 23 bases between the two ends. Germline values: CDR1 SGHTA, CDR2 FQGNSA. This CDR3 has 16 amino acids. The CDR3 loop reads CASTPWSRGAGYEQYF. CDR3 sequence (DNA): TGTGCCAGCACCCCTTGGTCCCGGGGGGCGGGGTACGAGCAGTACTTC.